The present T cell receptor (beta chain) was sequenced within a study of T cell responses to AZD1222 COVID-19 vaccine. Study details: The study pooled second doses at about 4 or about 12 weeks.

Germline loops: CDR1 MNHEY, CDR2 SVGEGT. V trimming: 2 bases; J trimming: 2 bases; junction bases outside the gene matches: 11. The CDR3 sequence is 17 residues long. As concerns this clone: As yet, its antigen is unknown.

Clones were sequenced by immunoSEQ multiplex PCR, and TCRdb holds only the in-frame ones, with some missing. Counted here are 150,000 to 200,000 clones, about 92% occurring once; the ten biggest clones make up more than 0.8%. General study points: Spike-specific TCR breadth and depth went up after people got two AZD1222 doses. Without day 14 samples, only post-peak T cell repertoires were studied. Most donors were white British and more were female, and clonal diversity was possibly underestimated.

The gene calls are TRBV6-2 or TRBV6-3 and TRBJ2-7; the match to TRBD1 covers 8 bases. This TCR derives from an adult in good health. The material was peripheral blood, obtained on day 0 of AZD1222 vaccination. The CDR3 nucleotides read TGTGCCAGCAGTTACCTTCGCGGACAGGGCTTTACCTACGAGCAGTACTTC. Its protein is CASSYLRGQGFTYEQYF.